The clone carrying this TCR beta chain was counted ten times or more. Its antigen is still unknown. The data derive from a study of CD8+CD57+ T cells in acquired aplastic anemia. Study context: Sorting CD4+ and CD8+ cells gave DNA averaging roughly 3.5 ug. Healthy donors averaged around 10 million reads for CD4+ cells. The study's findings and limits: Roughly 29 was the count of CD8+ CDR3 sequences that patients shared with controls.

The study profiled TCR beta VDJ and CDR3 using genomic DNA as template. TCRdb recomputed calls from the reads with MiXCR, one row per CDR3 protein. The profile covers about 220,000 distinct CDR3 sequences, with 30% to 35% appearing a single time and roughly 1.1% taken by the ten largest. V gave up 6 bases and J gave up 5 bases, with 16 bases separating them. This CDR3 spans 14 amino acids. This receptor was taken from a human donor in good health, serving as a control. The sample consisted of sorted CD4+, CD8+, or CD8+CD57+ T cells (not recorded which) from PBMCs. The chain links TRBV12-3 or TRBV12-4 to TRBJ1-1; D ambiguous. The chain's CDR3 is CASSLEAGRTEAFF. The CDR3 DNA sequence: TGTGCCAGCAGCCTTGAGGCAGGCCGGACTGAAGCTTTCTTT.